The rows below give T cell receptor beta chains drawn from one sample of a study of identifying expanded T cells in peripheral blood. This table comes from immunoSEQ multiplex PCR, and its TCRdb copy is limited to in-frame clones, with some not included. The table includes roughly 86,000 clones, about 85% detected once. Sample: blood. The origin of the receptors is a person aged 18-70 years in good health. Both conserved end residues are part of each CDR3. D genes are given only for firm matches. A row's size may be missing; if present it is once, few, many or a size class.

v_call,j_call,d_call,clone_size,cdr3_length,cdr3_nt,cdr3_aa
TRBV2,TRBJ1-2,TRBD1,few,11,TGTGCCAGCAGAGACAGGGATAACTACACCTTC,CASRDRDNYTF
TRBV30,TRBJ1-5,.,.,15,TGTGCCTGGAGCCGGGGGGCCGACCCTAATCAGCCCCAGCAATTT,CAWSRGADPNQPQQF
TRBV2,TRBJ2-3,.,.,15,TGTGCCAGCAGTGCCCAGGAGATTAGCACAGATACGCAGTATTTT,CASSAQEISTDTQYF
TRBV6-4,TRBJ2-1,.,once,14,TGTGCCAGCGCCGGGGGGCAGTTAGACAATGAGCAGTTCTTC,CASAGGQLDNEQFF
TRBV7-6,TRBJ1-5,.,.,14,TGTGCCAGCAGCTTAGGAGGGAATAGGGAGCCCCAGCATTTT,CASSLGGNREPQHF
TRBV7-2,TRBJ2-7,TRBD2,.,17,TGTGCCAGCAGTGTCCCGACCGGGACTAGCGGGGGATACGAGCAGTACTTC,CASSVPTGTSGGYEQYF
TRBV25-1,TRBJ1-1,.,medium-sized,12,TGTGCCAGTCCAAGGGGACCGGCTGAAGCTTTCTTT,CASPRGPAEAFF
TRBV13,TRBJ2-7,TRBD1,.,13,TGTGCCAGCAGCCTCGGACAGGGTTTCGAGCAGTACTTC,CASSLGQGFEQYF
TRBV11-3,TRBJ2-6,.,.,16,TGTGCCAGCAGCTTAGCTGGGTCATATGGGGCCAACGTCCTGACTTTC,CASSLAGSYGANVLTF
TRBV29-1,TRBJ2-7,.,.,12,TGCAGCGTTGAAGATAAGGCCTACGAGCAGTACTTC,CSVEDKAYEQYF
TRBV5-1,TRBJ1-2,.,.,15,TGCGCCAGCAGCACTCGACAGGACTTAAACTATGGCTACACCTTC,CASSTRQDLNYGYTF
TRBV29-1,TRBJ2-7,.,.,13,TGCAGCGTCACCCTATCCGGGCGCGGCGAGCAGTACTTC,CSVTLSGRGEQYF
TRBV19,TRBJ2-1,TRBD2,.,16,TGTGCCAGCAAGACTCAAGCGGGGGGGCCGTTCGGGGAGCAGTTCTTC,CASKTQAGGPFGEQFF
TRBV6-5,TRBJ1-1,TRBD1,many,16,TGTGCCAGCAGTTACTCAAACGTCAGGGGGCCCACTGAAGCTTTCTTT,CASSYSNVRGPTEAFF
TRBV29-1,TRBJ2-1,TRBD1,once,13,TGCAGCGTTTCGGCAGGGGGCGAATATGAGCAGTTCTTC,CSVSAGGEYEQFF
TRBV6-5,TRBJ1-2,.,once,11,TGTGCCAGCACCGCAGGGTATGGCTACACCTTC,CASTAGYGYTF
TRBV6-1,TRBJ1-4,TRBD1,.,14,TGTGCCAGCAGTGATAACCGACAGGGGGGAAAACTGTTTTTT,CASSDNRQGGKLFF
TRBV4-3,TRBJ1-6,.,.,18,TGCGCCAGCAGCCAAGATCCGGGGTGGGGTTCCTATAATTCACCCCTCCACTTT,CASSQDPGWGSYNSPLHF
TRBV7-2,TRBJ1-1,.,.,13,TGTGCCAGCAGCTCCGACAGGTCTTCTGAAGCTTTCTTT,CASSSDRSSEAFF
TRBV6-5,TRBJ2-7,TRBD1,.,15,TGTGCCAGCAGCCCCGGATGGACAGGGGAACACGAGCAGTACTTC,CASSPGWTGEHEQYF
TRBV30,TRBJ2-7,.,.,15,TGTGCCTGGAGTGTACGATCCGCAGGGCCGGACGAGCAGTACTTC,CAWSVRSAGPDEQYF
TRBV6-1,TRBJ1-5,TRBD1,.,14,TGTGCCAGCAGTGTCGCAACAGGGGGACAGCCCCAGCATTTT,CASSVATGGQPQHF
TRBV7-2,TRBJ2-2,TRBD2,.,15,TGTGCCAGCAGCCGGGGGGGCCCGGGCACCGGGGAGCTGTTTTTT,CASSRGGPGTGELFF
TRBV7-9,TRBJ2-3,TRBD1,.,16,TGTGCCAGCAGCCCCGGACAGGTGATAACCTCAGATACGCAGTATTTT,CASSPGQVITSDTQYF
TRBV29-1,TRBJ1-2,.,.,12,TGCAGCGTTTTTTCAGGGGTTTATGGCTACACCTTC,CSVFSGVYGYTF
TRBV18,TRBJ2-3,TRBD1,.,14,TGTGCCAGCTCACCCGGACAGGGTTTGGATACGCAGTATTTT,CASSPGQGLDTQYF
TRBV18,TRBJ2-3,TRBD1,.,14,TGTGCCAGCTCACCAGGGACAGGGGCAGATACGCAGTATTTT,CASSPGTGADTQYF
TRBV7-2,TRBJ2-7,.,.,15,TGTGCCAGCAGCTTACAGGGAACGTCGGCCTACGAGCAGTACTTC,CASSLQGTSAYEQYF
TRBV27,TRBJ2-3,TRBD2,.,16,TGTGCCAGCAGTTTTAGGCGGGAGAAAAACACAGATACGCAGTATTTT,CASSFRREKNTDTQYF
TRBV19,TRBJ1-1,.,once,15,TGTGCCAGTAGTATAGTAAGTGCAGGGAACACTGAAGCTTTCTTT,CASSIVSAGNTEAFF
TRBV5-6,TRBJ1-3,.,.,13,TGTGCCAGTCAGACAGGTGCTGGAAACACCATATATTTT,CASQTGAGNTIYF
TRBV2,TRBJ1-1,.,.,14,TGTGCCAGCGCCGGTACAGGGCTGGGCACTGAAGCTTTCTTT,CASAGTGLGTEAFF
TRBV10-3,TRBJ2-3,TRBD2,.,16,TGTGCCATCAGCACTAGCGGGGGGCTAAACACAGATACGCAGTATTTT,CAISTSGGLNTDTQYF
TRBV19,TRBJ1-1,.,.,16,TGTGCCAGTAGTATAGAAGGCGGGTTGTGGAGCACTGAAGCTTTCTTT,CASSIEGGLWSTEAFF
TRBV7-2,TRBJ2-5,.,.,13,TGTGCCAGCAGCTTAGGCGGCGGAGTAACCCAGTACTTC,CASSLGGGVTQYF
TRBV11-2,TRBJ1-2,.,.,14,TGTGCCAGCAGCTTACAGGACACCTACTATGGCTACACCTTC,CASSLQDTYYGYTF
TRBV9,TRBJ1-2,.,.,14,TGTGCCAGCAGCAACCTAGGACAGAACTATGGCTACACCTTC,CASSNLGQNYGYTF
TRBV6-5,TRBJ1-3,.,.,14,TGTGCCAGCAGCCCAGGGGTTTCTGGAAACACCATATATTTT,CASSPGVSGNTIYF
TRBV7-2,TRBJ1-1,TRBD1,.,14,TGTGCCAGCAGCTCAACAGGGGGTAGTACTGAAGCTTTCTTT,CASSSTGGSTEAFF
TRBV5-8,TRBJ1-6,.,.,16,TGTGCCAGCAGCTTCGGTCAGGACTCCTATAATTCACCCCTCCACTTT,CASSFGQDSYNSPLHF
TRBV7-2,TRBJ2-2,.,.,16,TGTGCCAGCAATGGAGGGACAGCTCAAAACACCGGGGAGCTGTTTTTT,CASNGGTAQNTGELFF
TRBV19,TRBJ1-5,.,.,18,TGTGCCAGTAGTATTAGAAACAATGGGGGTTATAGCAATCAGCCCCAGCATTTT,CASSIRNNGGYSNQPQHF
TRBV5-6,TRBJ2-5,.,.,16,TGTGCCAGCAGCTTGTCCCCCAGCTCAACCCAAGAGACCCAGTACTTC,CASSLSPSSTQETQYF
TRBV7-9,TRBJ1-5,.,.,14,TGTGCCAGCAGCTTAGCCCACGGGAATCAGCCCCAGCATTTT,CASSLAHGNQPQHF
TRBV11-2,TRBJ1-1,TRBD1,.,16,TGTGCCAGCAGCTTGGACAGGGTGGTACGGGGCACTGAAGCTTTCTTT,CASSLDRVVRGTEAFF
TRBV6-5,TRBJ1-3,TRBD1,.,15,TGTGCCAGCAGTTACTTTAGACAGGGGAGGAACACCATATATTTT,CASSYFRQGRNTIYF
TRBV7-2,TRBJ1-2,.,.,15,TGTGCCAGCAGCGAAGGACGGGGGGTTAACTATGGCTACACCTTC,CASSEGRGVNYGYTF
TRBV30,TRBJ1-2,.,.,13,TGTGCCTGGAGTCGCCCACTCCGCGGCGATCTCTCCTTC,CAWSRPLRGDLSF
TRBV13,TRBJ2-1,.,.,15,TGTGCCAGCAGCTTAGGGCATGACTCCTACAATGAGCAGTTCTTC,CASSLGHDSYNEQFF
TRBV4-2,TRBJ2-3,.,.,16,TGTGCCAGCAGCCAAGACGCCCTAGCCGGCACAGATACGCAGTATTTT,CASSQDALAGTDTQYF
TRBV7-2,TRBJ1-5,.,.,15,TGTGCCAGCAGCTTAGAATCGGGTGTCAATCAGCCCCAGCATTTT,CASSLESGVNQPQHF
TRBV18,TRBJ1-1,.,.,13,TGTGCCAGCTCAGGTGGGCAGAACACTGAAGCTTTCTTT,CASSGGQNTEAFF
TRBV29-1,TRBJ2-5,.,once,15,TGCAGCGTTGAGCAGGCGAGCAGGGAGTTCGGGACCCAGTACTTC,CSVEQASREFGTQYF
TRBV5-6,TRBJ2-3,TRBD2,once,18,TGTGCCAGCATCCTTTGGATAGCGGGGGAGTCAAGCACAGATACGCAGTATTTT,CASILWIAGESSTDTQYF
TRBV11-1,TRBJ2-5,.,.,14,TGTGCCAGCAGCCCTTCGGGGGATCAAGAGACCCAGTACTTC,CASSPSGDQETQYF
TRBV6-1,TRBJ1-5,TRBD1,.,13,TGTGCCAGCCGGACAGGGAACAATCAGCCCCAGCATTTT,CASRTGNNQPQHF
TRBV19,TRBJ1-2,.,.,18,TGTGCCAGTAGTATAGCCCTAAGTCCGACAGGCTTCAACTATGGCTACACCTTC,CASSIALSPTGFNYGYTF
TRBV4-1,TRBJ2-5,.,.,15,TGCGCCAGCAGCCAAGTCAGCGGGCCGCAAGAGACCCAGTACTTC,CASSQVSGPQETQYF
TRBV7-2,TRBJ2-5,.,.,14,TGTGCCAGCAGCGCCACAGGGTGGGGAGAGACCCAGTACTTC,CASSATGWGETQYF
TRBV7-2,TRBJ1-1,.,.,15,TGTGCCAGCAGCGTTAGCCCGAATCCGAACACTGAAGCTTTCTTT,CASSVSPNPNTEAFF